This entry lists 2 T cell receptor beta chains sequenced from one sample in a study of blood T cell repertoires in COVID-19. Sequenced by immunoSEQ multiplex PCR; TCRdb stores in-frame clones only, minus some. The table includes 320,000 or so clones, approximately 81% detected once. The material sequenced was PBMCs or T cells enriched from blood (not recorded which). These receptors originate from a woman aged 25 to 39 who had been exposed to COVID-19.

This chain uses TRBV28 with TRBJ2-5; 9 bases are shared with TRBD2. Trimming cost V 3 bases and J 4 bases; bases outside gene matches: 6. The CDR3 is 15 residues long. Per germline, CDR1 MDHEN and CDR2 SYDVKM. The CDR3 reads CASSLGLAGTETQYF. The CDR3 bases are TGTGCCAGCAGTTTGGGGCTAGCGGGAACAGAGACCCAGTACTTC.

V usage is TRBV12-3 or TRBV12-4 and J usage is TRBJ2-7, with D possibly being TRBD1 (6 bases). The CDR3 spans 12 residues. V was trimmed by 7 bases and J by 3 bases, leaving 10 bases between them. The CDR3 DNA reads as TGTGCCAGCACAGGACAGAACTACGAGCAGTACTTC. Its protein product is CASTGQNYEQYF.